What follows is one TCR beta chain and its context. Its specificity is not known. TCRdb's table, derived via immunoSEQ multiplex PCR, lists solely in-frame clones and lacks some. In the table there are 60,000 or so clones, about four fifths of which are singletons. This sample is drawn from a study of PD-L1 blockade in urothelial cancer. Study results and caveats: Improved survival was predicted by pretreatment blood TCR clonality below the median.

Germline CDR1 and CDR2: LNHDA and SQIVND (reference sequence). The V and J ends lost 5 bases and 5 bases respectively, with 12 bases between them. The CDR3 extends over 14 amino acids. The material sequenced was PBMCs, taken around atezolizumab (anti-PD-L1) treatment. V gene TRBV19 combines with J gene TRBJ1-4, with D perhaps TRBD1 (5 bases). This clonotype originated in an older man with urothelial cancer. CDR3 sequence (DNA): TGTGCCAGTAGTGTGCGGGACCAGAATGAAAAACTGTTTTTT. Protein: CASSVRDQNEKLFF.